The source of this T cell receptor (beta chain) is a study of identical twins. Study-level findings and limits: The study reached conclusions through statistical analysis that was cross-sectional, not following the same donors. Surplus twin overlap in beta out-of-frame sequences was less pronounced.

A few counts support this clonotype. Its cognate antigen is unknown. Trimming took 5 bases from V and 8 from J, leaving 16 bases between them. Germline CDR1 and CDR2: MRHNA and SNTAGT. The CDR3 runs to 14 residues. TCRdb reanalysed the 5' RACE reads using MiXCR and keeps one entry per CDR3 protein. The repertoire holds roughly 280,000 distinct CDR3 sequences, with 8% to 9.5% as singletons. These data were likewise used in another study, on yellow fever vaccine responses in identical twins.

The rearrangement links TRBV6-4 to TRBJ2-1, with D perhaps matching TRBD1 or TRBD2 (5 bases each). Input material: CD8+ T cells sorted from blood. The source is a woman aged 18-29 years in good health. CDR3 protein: CASSRHEQEDEQFF. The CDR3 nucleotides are TGTGCCAGCAGTAGACACGAACAGGAGGATGAGCAGTTCTTC.